Listed below are T cell receptor beta chains from one sample, sequenced in a study of blood T cell repertoires in COVID-19. Libraries were prepared by immunoSEQ multiplex PCR; TCRdb keeps only in-frame clonotypes and omits some of them. The table lists fewer than 250,000 clones, 85% to 90% of them singletons. Source material: peripheral blood. The origin of the receptors is a man aged 60 to 75 with acute or convalescent COVID-19. The CDR3 runs from the conserved cysteine through the conserved F or W. The D gene is left open where the match is weak. The size field is filled for only some rows; it gives once, few, many or a size class.

v_gene	j_gene	d_gene	abundance	CDR3aa	CDR3nt
TRBV6-5	TRBJ1-5	TRBD1	.	CASSQTGGTDQPQHF	TGTGCCAGCAGTCAGACAGGGGGTACTGATCAGCCCCAGCATTTT
TRBV7-3	TRBJ1-6	.	.	CASSSSSSYNSPLHF	TGTGCCAGCAGCTCTTCGAGCTCCTATAATTCACCCCTCCACTTT
TRBV9	TRBJ2-5	.	.	CASSETRDSQYKETQYF	TGTGCCAGCAGTGAAACTCGGGACTCACAATACAAAGAGACCCAGTACTTC
TRBV18	TRBJ2-3	TRBD2	few	CASSQGLAGGRTDTQYF	TGTGCCAGCTCACAGGGACTAGCGGGGGGCCGCACAGATACGCAGTATTTT
TRBV28	TRBJ1-2	TRBD1	.	CASSLTRDSYGYTF	TGTGCCAGCAGTCTTACCCGGGACAGCTATGGCTACACCTTC
TRBV20-1	TRBJ2-5	TRBD1	.	CSASSQGVFGQAQYF	TGCAGTGCTAGTAGCCAGGGGGTGTTCGGGCAGGCCCAGTACTTC
TRBV15	TRBJ2-5	TRBD1	.	CATSREGQARAQYF	TGTGCCACCAGCAGAGAAGGACAGGCTAGAGCCCAGTACTTC
TRBV2	TRBJ2-3	.	.	CASAAWAEGTDTQYF	TGTGCCAGCGCTGCTTGGGCAGAAGGCACAGATACGCAGTATTTT
TRBV5-1	TRBJ2-5	TRBD1	once	CASSRTGQLKETQYF	TGCGCCAGCAGCCGGACAGGACAGCTAAAAGAGACCCAGTACTTC
TRBV19	TRBJ1-1	TRBD1	.	CASREQGRGNTEAFF	TGTGCCAGTAGGGAACAGGGGAGAGGTAACACTGAAGCTTTCTTT
TRBV5-4	TRBJ2-3	TRBD2	.	CASSWRGEHTQYF	TGTGCCAGCAGCTGGCGGGGGGAGCATACGCAGTATTTT
TRBV30	TRBJ2-7	.	many	CAWGAGTHLDEQYF	TGTGCCTGGGGGGCTGGGACACACCTCGACGAGCAGTACTTC
TRBV5-1	TRBJ2-2	TRBD1	.	CASSLGPPRGSTGELFF	TGCGCCAGCAGCTTGGGCCCTCCCAGGGGGTCGACCGGGGAGCTGTTTTTT
TRBV5-1	TRBJ1-2	TRBD1	.	CASSLPGQGNYGYTF	TGCGCCAGCAGCTTACCGGGACAGGGAAACTATGGCTACACCTTC
TRBV29-1	TRBJ1-2	.	.	CSVEDFPGGYTF	TGCAGCGTTGAAGACTTCCCAGGAGGCTACACCTTC
TRBV5-5	TRBJ2-3	TRBD1	.	CASRDQDRTRTDTQYF	TGTGCCAGCAGGGATCAGGACAGGACCCGCACAGATACGCAGTATTTT
TRBV5-1	TRBJ1-4	.	few	CASSPGRGTNEKLFF	TGCGCCAGCAGTCCAGGGCGGGGGACTAATGAAAAACTGTTTTTT